The 24 T cell receptor beta chains below were found in one sample sequenced in a study of monozygotic twins with cystic fibrosis. Measured with immunoSEQ multiplex PCR; TCRdb has only the in-frame clones, and not every one. This table has around 30,000 clones, around 81% appearing once. The source material was blood. The receptors here all came from a girl aged 2 to 10 with cystic fibrosis.

CDR3 sequence: CAWSEGGNSPLHF. The CDR3 DNA is TGTGCCTGGAGTGAAGGGGGTAATTCACCCCTCCACTTT. The rearrangement links TRBV30 to TRBJ1-6, with D possibly TRBD1 on 6 matching bases. V was clipped by 1 base and J by 6 bases, with 7 bases between them. The CDR3 length is 13 residues. Germline V gene sequence: CDR1 GTSNPN, CDR2 SVGIG (reference sequence).

The chain joins TRBV27 to TRBJ1-1, with a tentative D call TRBD1 (5 bases). The germline CDR1 and CDR2 sequences are MNHEY and SMNVEV (reference sequence). V was shortened by 3 bases and J by 2 bases, with 13 bases between the two germline ends. The CDR3 is made up of 15 amino acids. The CDR3 DNA reads TGTGCCAGCAGTTTTGTGGGGGGGGGTAACACTGAAGCTTTCTTT. Its protein is CASSFVGGGNTEAFF.

CDR3 sequence: CASSLRTGQAFF. CDR3 sequence (DNA): TGTGCCAGCAGCCTCAGGACAGGCCAAGCTTTCTTT. The chain uses TRBV7-2 and TRBJ1-1, with 7 bases identical to TRBD1. The CDR3 contains 12 residues. Trimming removed 5 bases from V and 9 bases from J; junction bases left unmatched: 6. CDR1 is SGHTA and CDR2 is FQGNSA in the germline V gene. The whole variable domain, filled in from reference TRBV7-2 and TRBJ1-1, reads GAGVSQSPSNKVTEKGKDVELRCDPISGHTALYWYRQSLGQGLEFLIYFQGNSAPDKSGLPSDRFSAERTGGSVSTLTIQRTQQEDSAVYLCASSLRTGQAFFGQGTRLTVV.

The chain joins TRBV7-8 to TRBJ2-2, with D possibly matching TRBD1 (5 bases). V lost 2 bases, J lost 3 bases, and 13 bases lay in between. CDR3 size: 16 residues. Looked up from germline, CDR1 is SGHVS and CDR2 is FQNEAQ. DNA for the CDR3: TGTGCCAGCAGCTTAAGTTCAGGGCAGTACACCGGGGAGCTGTTTTTT. It translates to CASSLSSGQYTGELFF.

The rearrangement joins TRBV2 to TRBJ1-5; TRBD1 matches 7 bases. The CDR3 has 15 residues. The V and J ends lost 7 bases and 3 bases, in that order; junction bases with no gene match: 9. Looked up from germline, CDR1 is SNHLY and CDR2 is FYNNEI. CDR3 nucleotide sequence: TGTGCCAGCATGATTCAGGGGGGCTTCAATCAGCCCCAGCATTTT. This encodes CASMIQGGFNQPQHF. Using reference TRBV2 and TRBJ1-5 for the parts outside the CDR3, the full variable domain is EPEVTQTPSHQVTQMGQEVILRCVPISNHLYFYWYRQILGQKVEFLVSFYNNEISEKSEIFDDQFSVERPDGSNFTLKIRSTKLEDSAMYFCASMIQGGFNQPQHFGDGTRLSIL.

The J gene is TRBJ1-1, the V gene TRBV5-1; D ambiguous. CDR3 length: 14 amino acids. CDR1 is SGHRS, CDR2 YFSETQ, per germline. V was pared by 0 bases and J by 3 bases, with 9 bases between. The CDR3 DNA sequence: TGCGCCAGCAGCTTGGGCACGAGGGACACTGAAGCTTTCTTT. This sequence encodes CASSLGTRDTEAFF.

V usage is TRBV5-1 and J usage is TRBJ2-1; 7 positions match TRBD1. The germline CDR1 and CDR2 sequences are SGHRS and YFSETQ. J was trimmed by 0 bases and V by 4 bases; bases with no gene match: 4. This CDR3 comprises 15 residues. CDR3 in amino acids: CASSLGQSSYNEQFF. The CDR3 DNA is TGCGCCAGCAGCCTGGGACAGAGCTCCTACAATGAGCAGTTCTTC.

The chain employs TRBV19 and TRBJ1-4; no reliable D call. V shed 0 bases and J shed 8 bases, with 10 bases lying between them. Germline CDR1 reads LNHDA; CDR2 reads SQIVND (reference sequence). The CDR3 covers 14 residues. DNA of the CDR3: TGTGCCAGTAGTATAGATGTCATCGGCGAAAAACTGTTTTTT. It is translated as CASSIDVIGEKLFF.

The V call is TRBV29-1, the J call TRBJ1-1; the match to TRBD1 covers 8 bases. V lost 5 bases, J lost 4 bases, and 12 bases stayed unmatched. There are 15 residues in the CDR3. Germline V CDR1 and CDR2: SQVTM, ANQGSEA. CDR3 sequence reads: CSVCNRTGSVTEAFF. The CDR3 DNA follows: TGCAGCGTTTGCAACCGGACAGGGTCTGTCACTGAAGCTTTCTTT.

The V call is TRBV6-5, the J call TRBJ1-2; the match to TRBD1 covers 7 bases. The J segment lost 4 bases and the V segment lost 6 bases, leaving 5 bases of the junction unmatched. CDR3 length equals 13 residues. Germline V gives CDR1 MNHEY, CDR2 SVGAGI. CDR3 residues: CASSPTGSYGYTF. CDR3 nucleotide sequence: TGTGCCAGCAGCCCGACAGGGAGCTATGGCTACACCTTC.

To note about this clone: The limits of the CDR3 on the DNA are not certain, so only TCRdb's listed CDR3 is given. This chain joins TRBV7-9 and TRBJ1-1. The CDR3 region is 16 residues in length, termini included. Germline CDR1 reads SEHNR; CDR2 reads FQNEAQ (reference sequence). CDR3 sequence reads: CASSSSSGTGNTEAFF.

The rearrangement joins TRBV19 to TRBJ1-1; D is perhaps TRBD1 (6 bases). The ends were cut back, 6 bases at V and 8 bases at J, with 16 bases in the middle. The CDR3 runs 13 residues. Germline CDR1 LNHDA, CDR2 SQIVND (reference sequence). The CDR3 is CASSAGGQLEAFF. DNA of the CDR3: TGTGCCAGTAGCGCGGGGGGGCAACTCGAAGCTTTCTTT. Looking up the rest from reference TRBV19 and TRBJ1-1 gives the full variable domain: DGGITQSPKYLFRKEGQNVTLSCEQNLNHDAMYWYRQDPGQGLRLIYYSQIVNDFQKGDIAEGYSVSREKKESFPLTVTSAQKNPTAFYLCASSAGGQLEAFFGQGTRLTVV.

This chain links TRBV15 with TRBJ2-5; D perhaps matches TRBD2 (5 bases). Germline CDR1 LNHNV, CDR2 YYDKDF (reference sequence). CDR3 size: 15 residues. The ends were cut back, 4 bases at V and 2 bases at J, with 14 bases in the middle. The CDR3 protein is CATSNHRDPQETQYF. CDR3 sequence (DNA): TGTGCCACCAGCAACCACCGGGATCCTCAAGAGACCCAGTACTTC.

The J gene is TRBJ1-4, the V gene TRBV5-1; a weak D match, TRBD1 (5 bases). Germline-derived CDR1 and CDR2 are SGHRS and YFSETQ. V was cut by 3 bases and J by 0 bases, with 18 bases left in between. The CDR3 covers 18 residues. CDR3 coding DNA: TGCGCCAGCAGCTGGGGCAGACTGACGGGAGCAACTAATGAAAAACTGTTTTTT. It translates to CASSWGRLTGATNEKLFF.

The gene calls are TRBV5-6 and TRBJ1-3; no firm D call. This CDR3 has 15 amino acids. CDR1 is SGHDT and CDR2 is YYEEEE in the germline V gene. Deletions cut 0 bases from V and 4 bases from J, with 11 bases between. The CDR3 DNA follows: TGTGCCAGCAGCTTGGTGGAAAGGGAAGGAAACACCATATATTTT. Protein product: CASSLVEREGNTIYF.

This clone was picked up one time. The chain is built from TRBV7-8 and TRBJ1-5; 9 positions agree with TRBD1. The junction had 7 bases not matched to a gene; V was cut back by 5 bases and J by 5 bases. The CDR3 is 15 residues long. CDR1 SGHVS and CDR2 FQNEAQ come from the germline V gene. The CDR3 DNA follows: TGTGCCAGCAGCAGCACAGGGGGCGGATATCAGCCCCAGCATTTT. Protein sequence: CASSSTGGGYQPQHF.

The rearrangement links TRBV5-1 to TRBJ1-5; no firm D call. This CDR3 spans 15 amino acids. Between the trimmed V and J ends, which lost 0 bases and 1 base, there was a span of 8 bases. The germline gives CDR1 SGHRS, CDR2 YFSETQ. The CDR3 DNA reads as TGCGCCAGCAGCTTGGGAGACACGAGCAATCAGCCCCAGCATTTT. As protein: CASSLGDTSNQPQHF. Based on the CDR3 plus reference TRBV5-1 and TRBJ1-5, the full variable domain is KAGVTQTPRYLIKTRGQQVTLSCSPISGHRSVSWYQQTPGQGLQFLFEYFSETQRNKGNFPGRFSGRQFSNSRSEMNVSTLELGDSALYLCASSLGDTSNQPQHFGDGTRLSIL.

CDR3 sequence (DNA): TGTGCCAGTAGTATACGACAGCTGAGTTCTGGAAACACCATATATTTT. It translates to CASSIRQLSSGNTIYF. J is TRBJ1-3 and V is TRBV19; possible D gene TRBD1, 5 bases. From germline, CDR1 is LNHDA and CDR2 SQIVND (reference sequence). This CDR3 is built from 16 residues. Between the trimmed V and J ends, which lost 2 bases and 1 base, there was a span of 12 bases.

V is TRBV10-2 and J is TRBJ2-7, with TRBD1 identical over 7 bases. CDR3 length: 14 residues. CDR1 and CDR2 from the germline V gene are WSHSY and SAAADI. V lost 5 bases to trimming and J lost 6 bases; unmatched junction nucleotides: 10. The CDR3 sequence is CASSFSRQGVEQYF. CDR3 DNA: TGCGCCAGCAGTTTTAGCAGGCAGGGGGTCGAGCAGTACTTC.

For the CDR3, the DNA is TGTGCCAGCAGCCAAGAAGGACAGGGGTCGAATGAAAAACTGTTTTTT. Translation gives CASSQEGQGSNEKLFF. The chain carries TRBV4-2 and TRBJ1-4; 9 bases match TRBD1. Germline V gives CDR1 LGHNA, CDR2 YNFKEQ. The CDR3 sequence is 16 residues long. V lost 0 bases to trimming and J lost 5 bases; unmatched junction nucleotides: 4.

This clone was seen more than once but under ten times. The gene calls are TRBV28 and TRBJ1-2; 7 bases line up with TRBD1. The V and J ends lost 7 bases and 7 bases, in that order; junction bases with no gene match: 12. Germline V CDR1 and CDR2: MDHEN, SYDVKM. This CDR3 is 14 amino acids long. The CDR3 coding sequence is TGTGCCAGCACTCCCTGGGACAGATCCGCTGGCTACACCTTC. Protein: CASTPWDRSAGYTF.

The J gene is TRBJ1-1, the V gene TRBV7-2; TRBD1 aligns across 10 bases. The CDR3 covers 15 residues. With V trimmed by 5 bases and J by 5 bases, 8 bases remained unmatched. The V gene's germline CDR1 is SGHTA and CDR2 FQGNSA. CDR3: CASSPDRGRGTEAFF. The CDR3 coding sequence is TGTGCCAGCAGCCCAGACAGGGGGCGAGGGACTGAAGCTTTCTTT.

The CDR3 nucleotides read TGTGCCTGGAGTGTACTCGGGGGGGCCTACGAGCAGTACTTC. As protein: CAWSVLGGAYEQYF. This sequence joins TRBV30 and TRBJ2-5, with 8 bases matching TRBD2. The J call may be wrong; the DNA end is better matched by TRBJ2-7. The CDR3 runs 14 residues. Germline assignment: CDR1 GTSNPN and CDR2 SVGIG (reference sequence).

V usage is TRBV7-2 and J usage is TRBJ2-1; 11 bases align to TRBD2. From germline, CDR1 is SGHTA and CDR2 FQGNSA. J lost 7 bases, V lost 2 bases, and 4 bases had no gene match. This CDR3 region has 15 residues. The CDR3 protein is CASSLTSGRHNEQFF. CDR3 sequence (DNA): TGTGCCAGCAGCTTAACTAGCGGGAGACATAATGAGCAGTTCTTC.